Listed here are 22 T cell receptor beta chains from one sample, sequenced in a study of blood T cells in healthy people across ages. A second about 6 to 11 cycle PCR used barcoded and J-beta primers. TCRdb ran MiXCR on the 5' RACE reads and lists one entry per CDR3 protein. Of over 1,500,000 distinct CDR3 sequences listed, roughly 50% were seen once; the top ten hold roughly 2.1%. Sequenced: blood. These receptors all come from a woman aged 40 to 49 in good health.

V gene TRBV20-1 combines with J gene TRBJ2-7; D is uncertain. The V gene's germline CDR1 is DFQATT and CDR2 SNEGSKA (reference sequence). Deletions cut 5 bases from V and 6 bases from J, with 14 bases between. This CDR3 has 12 amino acids. DNA of the CDR3: TGCAGTGCTTCGACTCCCCTGAGCGAGCAGTACTTC. Protein sequence: CSASTPLSEQYF.

V gene TRBV28 combines with J gene TRBJ1-4, with a tentative D call TRBD1 (5 bases). This CDR3 has 13 amino acids. Germline V gene sequence: CDR1 MDHEN, CDR2 SYDVKM. The V and J ends lost 8 bases and 5 bases respectively, with 12 bases between them. The CDR3 region has the DNA TGTGCCAGCGGACGGGGGGGAAATGAAAAACTGTTTTTT. It codes for CASGRGGNEKLFF.

In regard to this clonotype: The germline gene is not matched at one end of the junction; a read error may be the cause. The V gene is TRBV6-2 or TRBV6-3, the J gene TRBJ2-1, with 7 bases identical to TRBD1. This CDR3 region has 14 residues. Germline lookup yields CDR1 MNHEY and CDR2 SVGEGT. Written as DNA, the CDR3 is TGTGCCAGCACCACCGGGACAGATTACAATGGGCAGTTCTTC. Translation gives CASTTGTDYNGQFF.

This chain connects TRBV6-2 or TRBV6-3 to TRBJ2-1; unclear D gene. V lost 1 base and J lost 13, with 14 bases in between. The CDR3 contains 13 residues. Looked up from germline, CDR1 is MNHEY and CDR2 is SVGEGT. CDR3 sequence (DNA): TGTGCCAGCAGTTACTTGGAGACCCAGGCCCAGTTCTTC. Translation: CASSYLETQAQFF.

This clonotype has just a few counts. V is TRBV4-2 and J is TRBJ2-4; D gene uncertain. CDR1 and CDR2 from the germline V gene are LGHNA and YNFKEQ. V was cut by 4 bases and J by 0 bases, with 7 bases left in between. The CDR3 is 14 residues long. The CDR3: CASSPERAKNIQYF. CDR3 bases: TGTGCCAGCAGCCCGGAGAGAGCCAAAAACATTCAGTACTTC.

This clonotype was seen only a few times. This rearrangement joins TRBV12-3 or TRBV12-4 to TRBJ1-5, with D possibly being TRBD1 (5 bases). V shed 3 bases and J shed 4 bases, with 10 bases lying between them. The CDR3 is 14 residues long. The CDR3 nucleotides are TGTGCCAGCAGTTTCGGCAGGGCAAATCAGCCCCAGCATTTT. Protein product: CASSFGRANQPQHF.

In this sample, this clonotype turned up many times. The chain joins TRBV7-2 to TRBJ2-5; D is possibly TRBD1 (5 bases). Germline CDR1 reads SGHTA; CDR2 reads FQGNSA. The CDR3 is 13 residues long. Trimming shortened V by 3 bases and J by 5 bases, and 10 bases separated the two germline ends. The CDR3 nucleotides read TGTGCCAGCAGCTTGTTGGGGCTTGAGACCCAGTACTTC. It encodes CASSLLGLETQYF.

The rearrangement links TRBV28 to TRBJ2-7, with 7 positions matching TRBD1. J was trimmed by 3 bases and V by 5 bases; bases with no gene match: 7. Germline CDR1 MDHEN, CDR2 SYDVKM. The CDR3 loop spans 14 amino acids. The CDR3 reads CASSPSRGLYEQYF. CDR3 nucleotide sequence: TGTGCCAGCAGTCCCTCTAGGGGGCTCTACGAGCAGTACTTC.

The CDR3 nucleotides read TGTGCCAGCAGTCCCAGGACAAGGGGGAACAATGAGCAGTACTTC. As protein: CASSPRTRGNNEQYF. This rearrangement joins TRBV6-5 to TRBJ2-1; tentatively, D is TRBD1 (6 bases). The last part of the DNA fits TRBJ2-7 better; the J call may be wrong. The CDR3 consists of 15 residues. CDR1 and CDR2 from the germline V gene are MNHEY and SVGAGI.

The chain employs TRBV20-1 and TRBJ1-2; weak D call: TRBD1 (6 bases). Trimming shortened V by 1 base and J by 2 bases, and 14 bases separated the two germline ends. The CDR3 consists of 15 residues. Per germline, CDR1 DFQATT and CDR2 SNEGSKA (reference sequence). CDR3 bases: TGCAGTGCTAGAGGTCCGGACAGCATCAACTATGGCTACACCTTC. Translating gives CSARGPDSINYGYTF.

A note on this clonotype: A much more abundant neighbour one base away suggests this may be a read error. The J gene is TRBJ1-2, the V gene TRBV5-1; D not certain. Trimming took off 4 bases at V and 0 bases at J, with 10 bases between the two ends. The CDR3 runs 14 residues. The germline gives CDR1 SGHRS, CDR2 YFSETQ. The CDR3 here is CASSVSDPNYGYTF. The CDR3 DNA sequence: TGCGCCAGCAGCGTCTCCGATCCTAACTATGGCTACACCTTC. The complete variable domain, with remaining parts taken from reference TRBV5-1 and TRBJ1-2, reads KAGVTQTPRYLIKTRGQQVTLSCSPISGHRSVSWYQQTPGQGLQFLFEYFSETQRNKGNFPGRFSGRQFSNSRSEMNVSTLELGDSALYLCASSVSDPNYGYTFGSGTRLTVV.

V is TRBV19 and J is TRBJ2-1; 8 bases match TRBD2. The germline V gene encodes CDR1 LNHDA and CDR2 SQIVND (reference sequence). V lost 3 bases and J lost 4; bases outside the gene matches: 5. The CDR3 loop spans 15 amino acids. The CDR3 nucleotides read TGTGCCAGTAGTATTACGGCTAGCGGGTACAATGAGCAGTTCTTC. Translated, it gives CASSITASGYNEQFF.

The chain combines TRBV14 with TRBJ2-3, with 9 bases fitting TRBD2. The germline V gene encodes CDR1 SGHDN and CDR2 FVKESK. V trimming: 5 bases; J trimming: 4 bases; junction bases outside the gene matches: 7. The CDR3 has 15 residues. This chain's CDR3 is CASSSRGGVADTQYF. The CDR3 nucleotides are TGTGCCAGCAGCTCTCGCGGGGGGGTGGCAGATACGCAGTATTTT.

This clonotype turned up a few times. The chain recombines TRBV2 with TRBJ2-1, with 12 bases lining up with TRBD1. Looked up from germline, CDR1 is SNHLY and CDR2 is FYNNEI. V shed 5 bases, J shed 9 bases, and the junction held 8 bases outside the gene matches. This CDR3 contains 15 residues. The CDR3 region is CASSRDRGRVGEQFF. The CDR3 nucleotides read TGTGCCAGCAGTAGGGACAGGGGGCGCGTGGGTGAGCAGTTCTTC.

The table lists this clonotype with a few counts. The chain carries TRBV7-8 and TRBJ2-3; 7 bases agree with TRBD2. The germline V gene has CDR1 SGHVS and CDR2 FQNEAQ. The CDR3 sequence is 15 residues long. Trimming took 5 bases from V and 4 from J; bases not matched to a gene: 9. DNA for the CDR3: TGTGCCAGCAGCCTTCCCGGGACTATTTCAGATACGCAGTATTTT. Its translation is CASSLPGTISDTQYF.

Comments on this clonotype: An end of the junction differs from the germline gene, which may be a read error. V gene TRBV7-2 combines with J gene TRBJ2-1; 8 nucleotides agree with TRBD2. The CDR3 loop spans 14 amino acids. Germline values: CDR1 SGHTA, CDR2 FQGNSA. CDR3 nucleotides: TGTGCCAGCAGCGTAGCGGGCGGGGGGAGTGAGCAGTTCTTC. This gives the protein CASSVAGGGSEQFF.

The chain employs TRBV5-1 and TRBJ2-3; 11 bases are a match to TRBD2. Germline-derived CDR1 and CDR2 are SGHRS and YFSETQ. V lost 7 bases to trimming and J lost 5 bases; unmatched junction nucleotides: 9. This CDR3 has 15 amino acids. CDR3 nucleotides: TGCGCCAGCGCCAAGGGTCTAGCGGGGGGAGATACGCAGTATTTT. Translating gives CASAKGLAGGDTQYF.

The chain joins TRBV6-2 or TRBV6-3 to TRBJ1-5; 11 bases fit TRBD1. V was clipped by 0 bases and J by 8 bases; unmatched bases: 12. The CDR3 has 18 amino acids. CDR1 MNHEY and CDR2 SVGEGT come from the germline V gene. As DNA, the CDR3 is TGTGCCAGCAGTTACTCATCCCATGGGACAGGGGGAATGGAGCCCCAGCATTTT. Protein sequence: CASSYSSHGTGGMEPQHF.

The J gene is TRBJ2-1, the V gene TRBV5-1; 7 bases align to TRBD1. CDR1 and CDR2 from the germline V gene are SGHRS and YFSETQ. V gave up 4 bases and J gave up 5 bases; unmatched junction bases: 6. The CDR3 is 14 residues long. CDR3 sequence reads: CASSVPGQDNEQFF. The CDR3 bases are TGCGCCAGCAGCGTGCCAGGACAGGACAATGAGCAGTTCTTC.

This clonotype was detected a few times. The rearrangement uses TRBV6-2 or TRBV6-3 and TRBJ2-1, with unresolved D. Trimming pared 8 bases from V and 0 bases from J, leaving 11 bases between. In germline, CDR1 is MNHEY, CDR2 SVGEGT. This CDR3 spans 14 amino acids. This CDR3 reads CASVSWSSYNEQFF. The DNA of the CDR3 is TGTGCCAGCGTCTCGTGGAGCTCCTACAATGAGCAGTTCTTC.

This chain uses TRBV7-2 with TRBJ2-5; TRBD2 agrees at 7 bases. The CDR3 is made up of 16 amino acids. The germline gives CDR1 SGHTA, CDR2 FQGNSA. With V trimmed by 0 bases and J by 11 bases, 15 bases remained unmatched. The CDR3 nucleotides read TGTGCCAGCAGCTTAGCTGTTGGGAGGGCTTGGAGTGAGCAGTACTTC. Translated: CASSLAVGRAWSEQYF.

The chain carries TRBV28 and TRBJ2-7, with TRBD1 matching 7 bases. Germline V gene sequence: CDR1 MDHEN, CDR2 SYDVKM. V gave up 7 bases and J gave up 1 base; unmatched junction bases: 4. CDR3 length equals 13 residues. The CDR3 here is CASTTGISYEQYF. The CDR3 bases are TGTGCCAGCACGACAGGGATTTCCTACGAGCAGTACTTC. Full variable domain (outside the CDR3, taken from reference TRBV28 and TRBJ2-7): DVKVTQSSRYLVKRTGEKVFLECVQDMDHENMFWYRQDPGLGLRLIYFSYDVKMKEKGDIPEGYSVSREKKERFSLILESASTNQTSMYLCASTTGISYEQYFGPGTRLTVT.